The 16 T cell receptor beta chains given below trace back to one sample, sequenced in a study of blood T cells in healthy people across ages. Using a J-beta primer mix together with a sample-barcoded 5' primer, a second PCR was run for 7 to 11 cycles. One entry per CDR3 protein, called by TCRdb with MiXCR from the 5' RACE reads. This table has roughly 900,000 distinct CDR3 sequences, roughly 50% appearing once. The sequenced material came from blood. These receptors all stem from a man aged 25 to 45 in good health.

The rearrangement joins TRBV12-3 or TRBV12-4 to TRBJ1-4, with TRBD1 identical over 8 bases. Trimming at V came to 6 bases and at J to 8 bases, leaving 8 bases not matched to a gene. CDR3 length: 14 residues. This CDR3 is CASSYGQGKEKLFF. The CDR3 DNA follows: TGTGCCAGCAGCTACGGACAGGGAAAAGAAAAACTGTTTTTT.

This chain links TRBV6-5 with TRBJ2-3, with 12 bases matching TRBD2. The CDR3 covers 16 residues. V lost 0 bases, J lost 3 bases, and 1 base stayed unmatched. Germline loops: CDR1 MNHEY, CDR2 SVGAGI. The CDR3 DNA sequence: TGTGCCAGCAGTTACTCCCTAGCGGGGGGGACAGATACGCAGTATTTT. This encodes CASSYSLAGGTDTQYF.

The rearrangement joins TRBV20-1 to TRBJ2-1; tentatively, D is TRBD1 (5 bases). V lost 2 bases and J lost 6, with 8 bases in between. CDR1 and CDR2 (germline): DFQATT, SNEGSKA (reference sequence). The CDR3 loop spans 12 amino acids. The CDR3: CSARTGFNEQFF. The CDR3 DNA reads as TGCAGTGCTAGAACAGGTTTCAATGAGCAGTTCTTC.

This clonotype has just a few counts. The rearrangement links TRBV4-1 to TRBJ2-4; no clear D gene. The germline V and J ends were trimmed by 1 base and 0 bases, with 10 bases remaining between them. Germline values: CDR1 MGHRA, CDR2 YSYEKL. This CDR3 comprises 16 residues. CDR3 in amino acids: CASSQGPTSAKNIQYF. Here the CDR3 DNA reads TGCGCCAGCAGCCAAGGCCCCACCTCAGCCAAAAACATTCAGTACTTC.

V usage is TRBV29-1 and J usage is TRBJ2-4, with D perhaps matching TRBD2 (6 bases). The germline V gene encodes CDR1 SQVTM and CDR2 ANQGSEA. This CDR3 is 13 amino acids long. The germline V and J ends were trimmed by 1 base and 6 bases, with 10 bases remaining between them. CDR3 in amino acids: CSVEGPEGNIQYF. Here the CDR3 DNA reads TGCAGCGTTGAAGGTCCGGAGGGAAACATTCAGTACTTC.

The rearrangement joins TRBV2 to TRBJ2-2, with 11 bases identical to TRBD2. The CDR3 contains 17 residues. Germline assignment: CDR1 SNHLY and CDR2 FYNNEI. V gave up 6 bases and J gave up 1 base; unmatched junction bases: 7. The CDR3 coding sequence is TGTGCCAGCAGAACTACTAGCGGGGGCAAGAACACCGGGGAGCTGTTTTTT. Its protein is CASRTTSGGKNTGELFF.

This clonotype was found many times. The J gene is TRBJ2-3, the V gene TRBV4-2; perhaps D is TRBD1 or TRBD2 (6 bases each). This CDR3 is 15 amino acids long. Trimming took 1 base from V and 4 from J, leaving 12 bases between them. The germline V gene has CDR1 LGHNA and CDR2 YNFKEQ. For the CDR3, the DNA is TGTGCCAGCAGCCAAGGGGGGGCGGAGGCAGATACGCAGTATTTT. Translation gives CASSQGGAEADTQYF.

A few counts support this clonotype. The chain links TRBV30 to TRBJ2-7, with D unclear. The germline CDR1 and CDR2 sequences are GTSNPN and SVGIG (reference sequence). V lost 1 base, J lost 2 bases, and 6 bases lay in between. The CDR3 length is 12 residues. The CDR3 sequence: CAWSAEPYEQYF. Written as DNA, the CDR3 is TGTGCCTGGAGTGCCGAGCCCTACGAGCAGTACTTC.

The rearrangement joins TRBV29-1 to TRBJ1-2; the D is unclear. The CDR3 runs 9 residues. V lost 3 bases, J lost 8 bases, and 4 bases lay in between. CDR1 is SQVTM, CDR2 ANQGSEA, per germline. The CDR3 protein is CSVDAGYTF. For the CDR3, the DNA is TGCAGCGTTGACGCCGGCTACACCTTC.

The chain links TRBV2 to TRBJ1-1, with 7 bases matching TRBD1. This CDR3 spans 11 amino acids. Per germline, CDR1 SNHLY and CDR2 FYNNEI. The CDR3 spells CADRTLTEAFF. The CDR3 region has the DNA TGTGCGGACAGGACCCTCACTGAAGCTTTCTTT.

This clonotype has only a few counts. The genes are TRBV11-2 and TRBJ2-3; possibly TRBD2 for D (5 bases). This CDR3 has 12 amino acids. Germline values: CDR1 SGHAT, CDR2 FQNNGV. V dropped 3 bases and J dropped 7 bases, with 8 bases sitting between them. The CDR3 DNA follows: TGTGCCAGCAGCTTGGGAGTAAATACGCAGTATTTT. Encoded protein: CASSLGVNTQYF. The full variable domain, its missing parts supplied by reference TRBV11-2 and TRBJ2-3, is EAGVAQSPRYKIIEKRQSVAFWCNPISGHATLYWYQQILGQGPKLLIQFQNNGVVDDSQLPKDRFSAERLKGVDSTLKIQPAKLEDSAVYLCASSLGVNTQYFGPGTRLTVL.

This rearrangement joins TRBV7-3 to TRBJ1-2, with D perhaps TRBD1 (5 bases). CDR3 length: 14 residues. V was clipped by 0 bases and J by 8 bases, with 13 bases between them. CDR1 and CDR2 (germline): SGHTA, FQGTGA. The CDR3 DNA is TGTGCCAGCAGCTTAACTGCCGGGCCAGGGGGCTACACCTTC. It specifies CASSLTAGPGGYTF. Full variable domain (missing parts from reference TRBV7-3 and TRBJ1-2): GAGVSQTPSNKVTEKGKYVELRCDPISGHTALYWYRQSLGQGPEFLIYFQGTGAADDSGLPNDRFFAVRPEGSVSTLKIQRTERGDSAVYLCASSLTAGPGGYTFGSGTRLTVV.

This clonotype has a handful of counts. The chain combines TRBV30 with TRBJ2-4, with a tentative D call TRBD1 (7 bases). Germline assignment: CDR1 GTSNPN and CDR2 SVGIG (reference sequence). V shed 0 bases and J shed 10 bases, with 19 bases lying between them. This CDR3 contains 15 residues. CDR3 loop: CAWSVSGGSSRIQYF. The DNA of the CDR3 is TGTGCCTGGAGTGTTTCAGGGGGGTCATCGCGGATTCAGTACTTC.

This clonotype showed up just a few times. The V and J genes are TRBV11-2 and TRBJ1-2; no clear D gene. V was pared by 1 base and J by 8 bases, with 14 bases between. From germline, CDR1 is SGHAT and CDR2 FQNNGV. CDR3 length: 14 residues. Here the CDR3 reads CASSLVSGYGGYTF. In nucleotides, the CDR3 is TGTGCCAGCAGCTTAGTGTCCGGGTACGGAGGCTACACCTTC.

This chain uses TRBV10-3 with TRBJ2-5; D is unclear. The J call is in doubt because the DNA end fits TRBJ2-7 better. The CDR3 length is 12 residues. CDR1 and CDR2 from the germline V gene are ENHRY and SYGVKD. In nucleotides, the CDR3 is TGTGCCATCAGTGATCAGGCCTACGAGCAGTACTTC. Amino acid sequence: CAISDQAYEQYF.

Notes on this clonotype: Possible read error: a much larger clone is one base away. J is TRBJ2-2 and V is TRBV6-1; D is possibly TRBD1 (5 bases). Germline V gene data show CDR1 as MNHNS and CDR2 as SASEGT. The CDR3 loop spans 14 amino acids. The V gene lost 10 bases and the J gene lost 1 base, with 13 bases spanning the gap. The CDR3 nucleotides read TGTGCCATCAGCCCCGGACAGAACACCGGGGAGCTGTTTTTT. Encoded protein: CAISPGQNTGELFF.